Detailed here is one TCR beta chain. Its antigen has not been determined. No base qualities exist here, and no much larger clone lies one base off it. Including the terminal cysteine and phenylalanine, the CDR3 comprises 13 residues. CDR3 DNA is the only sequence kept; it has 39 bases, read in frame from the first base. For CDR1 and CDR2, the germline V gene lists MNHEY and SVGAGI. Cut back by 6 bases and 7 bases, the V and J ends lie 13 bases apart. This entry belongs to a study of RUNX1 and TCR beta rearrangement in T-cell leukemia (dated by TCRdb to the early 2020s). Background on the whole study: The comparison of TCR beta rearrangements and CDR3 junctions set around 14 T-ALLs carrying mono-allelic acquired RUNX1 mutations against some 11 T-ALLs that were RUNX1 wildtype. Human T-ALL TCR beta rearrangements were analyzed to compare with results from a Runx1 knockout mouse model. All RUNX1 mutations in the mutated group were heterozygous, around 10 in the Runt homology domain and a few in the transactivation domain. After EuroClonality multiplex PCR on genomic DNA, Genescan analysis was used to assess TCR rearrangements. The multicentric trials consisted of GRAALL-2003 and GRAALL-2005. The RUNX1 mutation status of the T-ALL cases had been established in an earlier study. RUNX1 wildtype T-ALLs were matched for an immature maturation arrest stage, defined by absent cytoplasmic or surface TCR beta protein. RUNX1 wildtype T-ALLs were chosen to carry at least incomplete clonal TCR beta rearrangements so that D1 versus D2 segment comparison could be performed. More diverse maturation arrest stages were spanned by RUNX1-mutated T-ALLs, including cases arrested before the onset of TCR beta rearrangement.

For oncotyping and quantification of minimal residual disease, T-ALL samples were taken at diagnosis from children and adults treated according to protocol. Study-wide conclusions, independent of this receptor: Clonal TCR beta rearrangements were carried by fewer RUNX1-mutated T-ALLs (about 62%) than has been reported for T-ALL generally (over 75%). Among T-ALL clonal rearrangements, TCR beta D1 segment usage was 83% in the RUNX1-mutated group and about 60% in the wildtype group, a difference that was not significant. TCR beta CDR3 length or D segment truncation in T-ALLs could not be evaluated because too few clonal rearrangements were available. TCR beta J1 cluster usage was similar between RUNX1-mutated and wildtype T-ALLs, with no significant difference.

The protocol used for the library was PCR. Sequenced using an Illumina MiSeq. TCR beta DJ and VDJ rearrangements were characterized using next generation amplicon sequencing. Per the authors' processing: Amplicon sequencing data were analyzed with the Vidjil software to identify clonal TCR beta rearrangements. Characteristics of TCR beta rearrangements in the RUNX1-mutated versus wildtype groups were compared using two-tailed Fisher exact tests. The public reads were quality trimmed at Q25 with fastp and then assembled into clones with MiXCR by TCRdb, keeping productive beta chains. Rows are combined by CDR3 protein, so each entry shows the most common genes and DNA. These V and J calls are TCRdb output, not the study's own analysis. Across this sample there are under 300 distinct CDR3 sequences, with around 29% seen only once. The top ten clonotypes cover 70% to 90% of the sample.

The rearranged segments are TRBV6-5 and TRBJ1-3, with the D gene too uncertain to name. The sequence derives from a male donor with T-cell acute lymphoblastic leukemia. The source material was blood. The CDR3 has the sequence CASRPVRYNTIYF. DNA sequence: TGTGCCAGCAGGCCCGTACGGTATAACACCATATATTTT.